A single sample gave rise to the 32 T cell receptor beta chains below, sequenced in a study of cytomegalovirus exposure and HLA in healthy donors. The protocol was immunoSEQ multiplex PCR, while the TCRdb copy is restricted to in-frame clones and leaves out a portion. Of about 160,000 clones in the sample, 86% were seen once. Sequencing was performed on PBMCs. These receptors all come from a woman between 25 and 40 years old in good health and CMV-seronegative.

This clone was seen more than once but under ten times. V and J are TRBV7-9 and TRBJ2-7, with 8 bases lining up with TRBD2. V was pared by 4 bases and J by 3 bases, with 5 bases of the junction left unmatched. CDR1 and CDR2 from the germline V gene are SEHNR and FQNEAQ (reference sequence). The CDR3 runs to 14 residues. This CDR3 is CASSSGLVSYEQYF. Written as DNA, the CDR3 is TGTGCCAGCAGCTCGGGACTAGTTAGCTACGAGCAGTACTTC. Drawing the rest from reference TRBV7-9 and TRBJ2-7, the complete variable domain is DTGVSQNPRHKITKRGQNVTFRCDPISEHNRLYWYRQTLGQGPEFLTYFQNEAQLEKSRLLSDRFSAERPKGSFSTLEIQRTEQGDSAMYLCASSSGLVSYEQYFGPGTRLTVT.

Concerning this clone: Other nucleotide sequences from this sample produce the same CDR3. The rearrangement joins TRBV5-1 to TRBJ1-2, with D possibly matching TRBD1 (5 bases). Trimming removed 0 bases from V and 2 bases from J, with 11 bases in between. This CDR3 is built from 15 residues. The germline CDR1 and CDR2 sequences are SGHRS and YFSETQ. CDR3 bases: TGCGCCAGCAGCTTGGGGGGGAGAAGGAACTATGGCTACACCTTC. It yields the protein CASSLGGRRNYGYTF. The whole variable domain, remainder taken from reference TRBV5-1 and TRBJ1-2, is KAGVTQTPRYLIKTRGQQVTLSCSPISGHRSVSWYQQTPGQGLQFLFEYFSETQRNKGNFPGRFSGRQFSNSRSEMNVSTLELGDSALYLCASSLGGRRNYGYTFGSGTRLTVV.

CDR3 loop: CASSLARVGTSVYEQYF. The CDR3, as DNA: TGTGCCAGCAGCTTAGCTAGGGTAGGGACTAGCGTCTACGAGCAGTACTTC. The rearrangement uses TRBV11-2 and TRBJ2-7; TRBD2 aligns across 10 bases. This CDR3 is 17 amino acids long. CDR1 and CDR2 (germline): SGHAT, FQNNGV. The V segment lost 1 base and the J segment 3 bases; nucleotides outside the gene matches: 9.

This chain connects TRBV27 to TRBJ1-6; D might be TRBD1 (5 bases). The CDR3 spans 16 residues. Germline loops: CDR1 MNHEY, CDR2 SMNVEV (reference sequence). V lost 6 bases and J 6 bases, leaving 18 bases between the germline ends. Here the CDR3 reads CASSDRPDRANSPLHF. DNA for the CDR3: TGTGCCAGCAGCGACCGACCAGACAGAGCTAATTCACCCCTCCACTTT.

The chain employs TRBV6-5 and TRBJ2-1; 8 positions agree with TRBD2. Germline-derived CDR1 and CDR2 are MNHEY and SVGAGI. With V trimmed by 5 bases and J by 4 bases, 7 bases remained unmatched. CDR3 length: 15 residues. CDR3 region: CASSGGGGPYNEQFF. Written as DNA, the CDR3 is TGTGCCAGCAGTGGTGGCGGGGGGCCGTACAATGAGCAGTTCTTC.

This rearrangement joins TRBV4-3 to TRBJ2-7; 8 positions match TRBD1. The J segment lost 1 base and the V segment lost 3 bases, leaving 2 bases of the junction unmatched. The germline CDR1 and CDR2 sequences are LGHNA and YSLEER. This CDR3 has 14 amino acids. The CDR3 DNA reads as TGCGCCAGCAGCCACGGGACAGGATCCTACGAGCAGTACTTC. It encodes CASSHGTGSYEQYF.

The V gene is TRBV12-1, the J gene TRBJ2-7. TRBV12-1 is an annotated pseudogene. This CDR3 region has 16 residues. The CDR3 sequence is CASSAHHGRSSYEQYF. In DNA, the CDR3 is TGTGCCAGCAGCGCACACCACGGACGGAGTTCCTACGAGCAGTACTTC.

The chain links TRBV4-3 to TRBJ2-3, with D tentatively TRBD2 (6 bases). CDR3 length: 18 residues. V gave up 2 bases and J gave up 2 bases, with 20 bases separating them. CDR1 is LGHNA and CDR2 is YSLEER in the germline V gene. The CDR3 nucleotides are TGCGCCAGCAGCCAAACCCCGATGGGTAGCGGACTCACAGATACGCAGTATTTT. Translated: CASSQTPMGSGLTDTQYF.

This chain links TRBV7-8 with TRBJ1-5; D may be TRBD1 (6 bases). From germline, CDR1 is SGHVS and CDR2 FQNEAQ. Trimming stripped 1 base from V and 0 bases from J, with 10 bases between. This CDR3 spans 16 amino acids. As DNA, the CDR3 is TGTGCCAGCAGCTTAGAGACAGGAGATAGCAATCAGCCCCAGCATTTT. It specifies CASSLETGDSNQPQHF.

The chain links TRBV9 to TRBJ2-7, with D maybe TRBD2 (6 bases). V lost 0 bases to trimming and J lost 3 bases, with 13 bases between them. The germline CDR1 and CDR2 sequences are SGDLS and YYNGEE. CDR3 length equals 15 residues. CDR3 nucleotides: TGTGCCAGCAGCGTAGCGAGCGGGCAATACTACGAGCAGTACTTC. This gives the protein CASSVASGQYYEQYF.

This CDR3 is CATAAGAMNTEAFF. The CDR3 DNA reads as TGCGCCACCGCCGCGGGTGCGATGAACACTGAAGCTTTCTTT. V gene TRBV5-1 combines with J gene TRBJ1-1; D gene ambiguous. Germline CDR1 is SGHRS and CDR2 is YFSETQ. V lost 9 bases, J lost 0 bases, and 15 bases lay in between. The CDR3 has 14 amino acids. The full variable domain, completed using reference TRBV5-1 and TRBJ1-1, is KAGVTQTPRYLIKTRGQQVTLSCSPISGHRSVSWYQQTPGQGLQFLFEYFSETQRNKGNFPGRFSGRQFSNSRSEMNVSTLELGDSALYLCATAAGAMNTEAFFGQGTRLTVV.

This sequence joins TRBV6-1 and TRBJ2-4; 7 positions match TRBD2. Germline-derived CDR1 and CDR2 are MNHNS and SASEGT. Trimming at V came to 0 bases and at J to 0 bases, leaving 2 bases not matched to a gene. This CDR3 contains 16 residues. The chain's CDR3 is CASSEAGGVAKNIQYF. CDR3 nucleotides: TGTGCCAGCAGTGAAGCGGGGGGGGTAGCCAAAAACATTCAGTACTTC.

V and J are TRBV7-9 and TRBJ2-1; no reliable D call. The V end was cut by 1 base, the J end by 7 bases, with 8 bases between. Germline CDR1 reads SEHNR; CDR2 reads FQNEAQ (reference sequence). The CDR3 covers 13 residues. CDR3 nucleotides: TGTGCCAGCAGCTTAGTGGGTGGAAATGAGCAGTTCTTC. Amino acids: CASSLVGGNEQFF. The full variable domain, in which reference TRBV7-9 and TRBJ2-1 provide the parts outside the CDR3, is DTGVSQNPRHKITKRGQNVTFRCDPISEHNRLYWYRQTLGQGPEFLTYFQNEAQLEKSRLLSDRFSAERPKGSFSTLEIQRTEQGDSAMYLCASSLVGGNEQFFGPGTRLTVL.

CDR3 in amino acids: CASSPTPWELFF. CDR3 nucleotides: TGTGCCAGCAGTCCTACGCCCTGGGAGCTGTTTTTT. The rearrangement links TRBV6-5 to TRBJ2-2; D is unresolved. The germline V gene has CDR1 MNHEY and CDR2 SVGAGI. CDR3 length: 12 residues. With 5 bases removed from V and 9 bases from J, the gap between germline ends came to 10 bases.

The V gene is TRBV5-4, the J gene TRBJ2-1, with TRBD1 matching over 8 bases. CDR1 and CDR2 from the germline V gene are SGHNT and YYREEE (reference sequence). This CDR3 has 15 amino acids. J lost 4 bases, V lost 3 bases, and 6 bases had no gene match. The CDR3 DNA sequence: TGTGCCAGCAGCTACGGGACAGGCACTTACAATGAGCAGTTCTTC. As protein: CASSYGTGTYNEQFF.

This chain links TRBV5-5 with TRBJ1-5, with a tentative D call TRBD1 (6 bases). The CDR3 has 15 amino acids. The ends were cut back, 4 bases at V and 0 bases at J, with 11 bases in the middle. Germline CDR1 is SGHKS and CDR2 is YYEKEE (reference sequence). CDR3: CASSLHRDSNQPQHF. For the CDR3, the DNA is TGTGCCAGCAGCCTACACAGGGATAGCAATCAGCCCCAGCATTTT.

This clone was recorded only once. J is TRBJ2-3 and V is TRBV9, with D perhaps TRBD1 (6 bases). The CDR3 length is 13 residues. CDR1 and CDR2 from the germline V gene are SGDLS and YYNGEE. With 7 bases removed from V and 3 bases from J, the gap between germline ends came to 12 bases. The CDR3 bases are TGTGCCAGCGGGGGCTTGGGTACAGATACGCAGTATTTT. The encoded protein is CASGGLGTDTQYF.

In DNA, the CDR3 is TGTGCCAGCAGCCAATTTGGTGGGGGGGCTGGGGTTTACAATGAGCAGTTCTTC. Translated: CASSQFGGGAGVYNEQFF. The chain employs TRBV4-2 and TRBJ2-1; TRBD2 is a possible D gene (7 bases). CDR1 and CDR2 from the germline V gene are LGHNA and YNFKEQ. The length of the CDR3 is 18 residues. Trimming left V 2 bases short and J 4 bases short, with 21 bases between.

The CDR3 DNA reads TGCGCCAGCAGTGACGGACCGCGCCTCCACTTT. Amino acid sequence: CASSDGPRLHF. The chain joins TRBV10-2 to TRBJ1-6; D not resolved. There are 11 residues in the CDR3. The germline V gene has CDR1 WSHSY and CDR2 SAAADI. Between the trimmed V and J ends, which lost 3 bases and 15 bases, there was a span of 9 bases.

The chain links TRBV7-8 to TRBJ2-5; D may be TRBD1 or TRBD2 (6 bases each). Trimming stripped 4 bases from V and 1 base from J, with 22 bases between. Germline V gene lookup returns CDR1 SGHVS and CDR2 FQNEAQ. This CDR3 is built from 18 residues. The CDR3 loop is CASSWGRTAHNSQETQYF. CDR3 coding DNA: TGTGCCAGCAGCTGGGGGAGGACAGCCCACAATTCCCAAGAGACCCAGTACTTC.

The chain recombines TRBV19 with TRBJ1-1, with D possibly being TRBD1 (6 bases). Germline V lookup: CDR1 LNHDA, CDR2 SQIVND (reference sequence). V was clipped by 3 bases and J by 0 bases, with 23 bases between them. The CDR3 is made up of 19 amino acids. CDR3 protein: CASSIVFSDRGGMNTEAFF. In DNA, the CDR3 is TGTGCCAGTAGTATCGTTTTTTCCGATAGGGGGGGAATGAACACTGAAGCTTTCTTT.

The V gene is TRBV5-1, the J gene TRBJ2-7; the D gene is possibly TRBD1 (5 bases). The CDR3 sequence is 14 residues long. The ends were cut back, 4 bases at V and 0 bases at J, with 11 bases in the middle. Germline V gives CDR1 SGHRS, CDR2 YFSETQ. The CDR3 nucleotides read TGCGCCAGCAGCCGTTCGGACAACTCCTACGAGCAGTACTTC. It is translated as CASSRSDNSYEQYF.

CDR3 nucleotide sequence: TGTGCCAGCAGCGCCGACAGGGTTGAGCAGTTCTTC. This sequence encodes CASSADRVEQFF. The chain has TRBV7-2 and TRBJ2-1, with 7 bases aligning to TRBD1. Germline CDR1 reads SGHTA; CDR2 reads FQGNSA. The CDR3 is made up of 12 amino acids. The trim removed 5 bases at V and 9 bases at J, leaving 4 bases unmatched.

This clone was seen just once. The chain is built from TRBV15 and TRBJ1-2; 10 positions agree with TRBD1. This CDR3 comprises 17 residues. Per the germline V gene, CDR1 is LNHNV and CDR2 is YYDKDF (reference sequence). V dropped 3 bases and J dropped 2; count of bases not matched to a gene: 9. CDR3 sequence: CATSSRDRGLGNYGYTF. The CDR3 region has the DNA TGTGCCACCAGCAGCCGGGACAGGGGCTTGGGGAACTATGGCTACACCTTC.

This clone was seen a single time. This chain connects TRBV10-3 to TRBJ1-1; 8 bases agree with TRBD1. Germline V gives CDR1 ENHRY, CDR2 SYGVKD. V trimming: 8 bases; J trimming: 1 base; junction bases outside the gene matches: 3. The CDR3 extends over 13 amino acids. CDR3 in amino acids: CAIGGTGNTEAFF. Here the CDR3 DNA reads TGTGCCATCGGAGGGACAGGGAACACTGAAGCTTTCTTT.

The chain is built from TRBV6-5 and TRBJ1-2; no firm D call. This CDR3 spans 13 amino acids. CDR1 MNHEY and CDR2 SVGAGI come from the germline V gene. V was clipped by 6 bases and J by 2 bases, with 10 bases between them. CDR3 DNA: TGTGCCAGCAGGCCGAATACGAACTATGGCTACACCTTC. Translating it yields CASRPNTNYGYTF.

The V call is TRBV6-5, the J call TRBJ2-1, with TRBD2 identical over 11 bases. Germline CDR1 and CDR2: MNHEY and SVGAGI. V lost 5 bases, J lost 9 bases, and 0 bases stayed unmatched. The CDR3 is 12 amino acids. The CDR3: CASSLAGGEQFF. CDR3 bases: TGTGCCAGCAGTCTAGCGGGAGGTGAGCAGTTCTTC.

The chain employs TRBV7-9 and TRBJ2-7, with TRBD1 matching 10 bases. Germline-derived CDR1 and CDR2 are SEHNR and FQNEAQ (reference sequence). There are 16 residues in the CDR3. J gave up 1 base and V 5 bases, and 8 bases lay outside the gene matches. CDR3 amino acids: CASSHPRDRGSYEQYF. Written as DNA, the CDR3 is TGTGCCAGCAGCCACCCCCGGGACAGGGGATCCTACGAGCAGTACTTC.

This chain joins TRBV11-3 and TRBJ2-6, with 10 nucleotides matching TRBD1. Germline V gene lookup returns CDR1 SGHNT and CDR2 YENEEA. Unmatched junction bases numbered 0, after V lost 1 base and J lost 0 bases. The CDR3 consists of 17 residues. The CDR3 DNA follows: TGTGCCAGCAGCTTAGGGACAGGGGGCTCTGGGGCCAACGTCCTGACTTTC. As protein: CASSLGTGGSGANVLTF.

V is TRBV30 and J is TRBJ2-7, with unresolved D. CDR1 and CDR2 from the germline V gene are GTSNPN and SVGIG (reference sequence). V lost 0 bases to trimming and J lost 3 bases, with 3 bases between them. The CDR3 sequence is 11 residues long. The CDR3 here is CAWSVDYEQYF. The CDR3 nucleotides read TGTGCCTGGAGTGTAGACTACGAGCAGTACTTC. The complete variable domain, with remaining parts taken from reference TRBV30 and TRBJ2-7, reads SQTIHQWPATLVQPVGSPLSLECTVEGTSNPNLYWYRQAAGRGLQLLFYSVGIGQISSEVPQNLSASRPQDRQFILSSKKLLLSDSGFYLCAWSVDYEQYFGPGTRLTVT.

The J gene is TRBJ1-1, the V gene TRBV5-8; TRBD1 is a possible D gene (5 bases). V was clipped by 0 bases and J by 3 bases, with 12 bases between them. This CDR3 has 15 residues. Germline V gene lookup returns CDR1 SGHTS and CDR2 YDEGEE. The CDR3 here is CASSLAAGADTEAFF. The CDR3 nucleotides are TGTGCCAGCAGCTTGGCGGCTGGGGCGGACACTGAAGCTTTCTTT.

The V call is TRBV4-3, the J call TRBJ2-2; weak D call: TRBD2 (6 bases). Germline V gene data show CDR1 as LGHNA and CDR2 as YSLEER. V was cut by 1 base and J by 6 bases, with 21 bases left in between. The CDR3 has 18 residues. The DNA of the CDR3 is TGCGCCAGCAGCCAAGTCGCGGGTCTCCCCGAGCGGGCCGGGGAGCTGTTTTTT. Its translation: CASSQVAGLPERAGELFF.